The 18 T cell receptor beta chains reported below all come from one sample, sequenced in a study of T cells in localized non-small cell lung cancer. The protocol was immunoSEQ multiplex PCR, while the TCRdb copy is restricted to in-frame clones and leaves out a portion. The sample lists 9,500 to 15,000 clones; around four fifths were seen once. Sample: peripheral blood, taken before any cancer treatment. Every receptor here comes from a male donor older than 55 with stage I lung adenocarcinoma.

The chain recombines TRBV7-2 with TRBJ2-3; D might be TRBD1 (6 bases). Germline V lookup: CDR1 SGHTA, CDR2 FQGNSA. The CDR3 is 17 residues long. The germline V and J ends were trimmed by 4 bases and 0 bases, with 17 bases remaining between them. In nucleotides, the CDR3 is TGTGCCAGCAGCTACTCAGGGGCGGAGACTAGCACAGATACGCAGTATTTT. It yields the protein CASSYSGAETSTDTQYF.

By sample share, this clone is large. The genes are TRBV14 and TRBJ2-2; no definite D call. V shed 0 bases and J shed 7 bases, with 15 bases lying between them. The germline V gene encodes CDR1 SGHDN and CDR2 FVKESK. CDR3 length: 16 amino acids. The CDR3 here is CASSQEEDGRSGELFF. The DNA of the CDR3 is TGTGCCAGCAGCCAAGAAGAAGATGGTAGGAGCGGGGAGCTGTTTTTT.

The chain couples TRBV7-8 to TRBJ2-5, with TRBD1 as a possible D gene (5 bases). Germline CDR1 is SGHVS and CDR2 is FQNEAQ. This CDR3 spans 14 amino acids. V was pared by 5 bases and J by 5 bases, with 15 bases between. The CDR3 sequence: CASSPRNAGETQYF. Written as DNA, the CDR3 is TGTGCCAGCAGCCCCAGGAATGCAGGGGAGACCCAGTACTTC.

This clone has a single count. The chain employs TRBV4-1 and TRBJ2-3; 7 bases are shared with TRBD2. The V segment lost 1 base and the J segment 3 bases; nucleotides outside the gene matches: 7. The CDR3 length is 16 residues. Germline V gene lookup returns CDR1 MGHRA and CDR2 YSYEKL. The CDR3 spells CASSQGWREQTDTQYF. DNA for the CDR3: TGCGCCAGCAGCCAAGGATGGCGGGAGCAGACAGATACGCAGTATTTT.

The V and J genes are TRBV28 and TRBJ2-1; D is ambiguous. The V gene's germline CDR1 is MDHEN and CDR2 SYDVKM. Trimming left V 5 bases short and J 7 bases short, with 15 bases between. The CDR3 runs to 14 residues. This chain's CDR3 is CASSPWPGKNEQFF. In DNA form, the CDR3 reads TGTGCCAGCAGTCCGTGGCCGGGTAAAAATGAGCAGTTCTTC.

This clone has just a few counts. J is TRBJ2-7 and V is TRBV5-1, with 7 nucleotides matching TRBD2. The J segment lost 3 bases and the V segment lost 4 bases, leaving 7 bases of the junction unmatched. Germline CDR1 is SGHRS and CDR2 is YFSETQ. CDR3 length equals 14 residues. The CDR3 loop reads CASSMTGTNYEQYF. The DNA for the CDR3 is TGCGCCAGCAGCATGACCGGGACTAACTACGAGCAGTACTTC.

The chain recombines TRBV2 with TRBJ2-7; maybe TRBD2 (5 bases). The CDR3 extends over 14 amino acids. The V and J ends lost 2 bases and 5 bases respectively, with 13 bases between them. Germline values: CDR1 SNHLY, CDR2 FYNNEI. The DNA for the CDR3 is TGTGCCAGCAGTGAAAGGCTAGCCAGAAACGAGCAGTACTTC. It encodes CASSERLARNEQYF.

V is TRBV5-4 and J is TRBJ2-5, with 9 bases identical to TRBD2. J was trimmed by 2 bases and V by 0 bases; bases with no gene match: 8. The germline gives CDR1 SGHNT, CDR2 YYREEE (reference sequence). The CDR3 consists of 17 residues. The CDR3 is CASSLEVGGRAQETQYF. CDR3 coding DNA: TGTGCCAGCAGCTTGGAGGTCGGCGGGAGGGCTCAAGAGACCCAGTACTTC.

Here the CDR3 DNA reads TGTGCCAGCAGCGAGTGGGGACTAGCGGGGTTCAATGAGCAGTTCTTC. As protein: CASSEWGLAGFNEQFF. The rearrangement uses TRBV5-6 and TRBJ2-1, with 13 nucleotides matching TRBD2. The J segment lost 6 bases and the V segment lost 4 bases, leaving 7 bases of the junction unmatched. CDR1 and CDR2 (germline): SGHDT, YYEEEE. CDR3 length equals 16 residues. The full variable domain, in which reference TRBV5-6 and TRBJ2-1 provide the parts outside the CDR3, is DAGVTQSPTHLIKTRGQQVTLRCSPKSGHDTVSWYQQALGQGPQFIFQYYEEEERQRGNFPDRFSGHQFPNYSSELNVNALLLGDSALYLCASSEWGLAGFNEQFFGPGTRLTVL.

This chain joins TRBV9 and TRBJ2-3; 13 bases fit TRBD2. Trimming removed 3 bases from V and 4 bases from J; junction bases left unmatched: 17. Germline CDR1 and CDR2: SGDLS and YYNGEE. The CDR3 is made up of 20 amino acids. This chain's CDR3 is CASSASLHRWTSGSPDTQYF. Here the CDR3 DNA reads TGTGCCAGCAGCGCAAGCCTTCACCGTTGGACTAGCGGGAGCCCAGATACGCAGTATTTT.

The chain uses TRBV2 and TRBJ1-5; TRBD1 aligns across 12 bases. Trimming at V came to 8 bases and at J to 1 base, leaving 12 bases not matched to a gene. Germline CDR1 SNHLY, CDR2 FYNNEI. CDR3 length: 18 residues. CDR3 sequence (DNA): TGTGCCAGCTCCATCCCGGGACAGGGGGCATGGAGCAATCAGCCCCAGCATTTT. It yields the protein CASSIPGQGAWSNQPQHF.

The chain is built from TRBV6-6 and TRBJ1-2; the D gene is possibly TRBD1 (6 bases). V was clipped by 8 bases and J by 2 bases, with 21 bases between them. Germline V CDR1 and CDR2: MNHNY, SVGAGI (reference sequence). The CDR3 sequence is 16 residues long. CDR3 region: CASHLPRHTGNYGYTF. CDR3 nucleotides: TGTGCCAGCCATCTTCCTCGACACACAGGGAACTATGGCTACACCTTC.

This clone appeared a single time. The V call is TRBV9, the J call TRBJ2-5; D not resolved. V was clipped by 4 bases and J by 5 bases, with 9 bases between them. Germline V gene sequence: CDR1 SGDLS, CDR2 YYNGEE. There are 12 residues in the CDR3. The CDR3 reads CASSLRGETQYF. CDR3 nucleotides: TGTGCCAGCAGCCTCCGTGGGGAGACCCAGTACTTC. Using reference TRBV9 and TRBJ2-5 for the parts outside the CDR3, the full variable domain is DSGVTQTPKHLITATGQRVTLRCSPRSGDLSVYWYQQSLDQGLQFLIQYYNGEERAKGNILERFSAQQFPDLHSELNLSSLELGDSALYFCASSLRGETQYFGPGTRLLVL.

The V gene is TRBV19, the J gene TRBJ2-3, with 7 nucleotides matching TRBD1. The J segment lost 5 bases and the V segment lost 7 bases, leaving 9 bases of the junction unmatched. In germline, CDR1 is LNHDA, CDR2 SQIVND (reference sequence). This CDR3 contains 14 residues. The CDR3 DNA follows: TGTGCCAGTAAAGATACAGGGGCAGAAGATACGCAGTATTTT. Protein sequence: CASKDTGAEDTQYF.

The rearrangement uses TRBV7-8 and TRBJ1-2; TRBD1 matches at 8 bases. The CDR3 runs 14 residues. The germline V gene has CDR1 SGHVS and CDR2 FQNEAQ. V lost 1 base to trimming and J lost 5 bases; unmatched junction nucleotides: 3. Written as DNA, the CDR3 is TGTGCCAGCAGCTTAGTTGACAGGGGTTATGGCTACACCTTC. This translates into CASSLVDRGYGYTF.

V and J are TRBV15 and TRBJ1-5; D possibly corresponds to TRBD1 (5 bases). The CDR3 is 15 amino acids. V lost 5 bases to trimming and J lost 1 base, with 12 bases between them. The germline gives CDR1 LNHNV, CDR2 YYDKDF (reference sequence). Written as DNA, the CDR3 is TGTGCCACCAGCTCCCCCCGGGACAGCAATCAGCCCCAGCATTTT. As protein: CATSSPRDSNQPQHF.

V gene TRBV5-1 combines with J gene TRBJ2-1; 10 bases align to TRBD2. Losses at the gene ends were 1 base for V and 9 bases for J; bases not matched to a gene: 10. The CDR3 has 16 residues. Germline V CDR1 and CDR2: SGHRS, YFSETQ. CDR3 in amino acids: CASSLRPSGSSGEQFF. The DNA for the CDR3 is TGCGCCAGCAGCTTGAGGCCTAGCGGGAGTAGCGGTGAGCAGTTCTTC.

The chain carries TRBV5-1 and TRBJ2-3; D not resolved. The CDR3 spans 15 residues. V was pared by 1 base and J by 2 bases, with 11 bases between. From germline, CDR1 is SGHRS and CDR2 YFSETQ. For the CDR3, the DNA is TGCGCCAGCAGCTTGAGGCAGACCTACACAGATACGCAGTATTTT. Encoded protein: CASSLRQTYTDTQYF.